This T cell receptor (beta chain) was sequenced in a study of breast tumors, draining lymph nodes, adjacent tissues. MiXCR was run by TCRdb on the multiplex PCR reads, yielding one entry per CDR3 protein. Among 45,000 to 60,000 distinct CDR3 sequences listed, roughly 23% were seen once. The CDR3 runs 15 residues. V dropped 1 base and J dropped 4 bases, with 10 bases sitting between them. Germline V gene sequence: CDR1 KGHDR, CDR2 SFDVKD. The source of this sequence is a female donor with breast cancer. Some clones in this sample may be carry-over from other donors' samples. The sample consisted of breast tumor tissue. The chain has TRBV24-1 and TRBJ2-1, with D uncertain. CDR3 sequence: CATSDFSKTYNEQFF. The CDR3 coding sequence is TGTGCCACCAGTGATTTTTCCAAAACATACAATGAGCAGTTCTTC.